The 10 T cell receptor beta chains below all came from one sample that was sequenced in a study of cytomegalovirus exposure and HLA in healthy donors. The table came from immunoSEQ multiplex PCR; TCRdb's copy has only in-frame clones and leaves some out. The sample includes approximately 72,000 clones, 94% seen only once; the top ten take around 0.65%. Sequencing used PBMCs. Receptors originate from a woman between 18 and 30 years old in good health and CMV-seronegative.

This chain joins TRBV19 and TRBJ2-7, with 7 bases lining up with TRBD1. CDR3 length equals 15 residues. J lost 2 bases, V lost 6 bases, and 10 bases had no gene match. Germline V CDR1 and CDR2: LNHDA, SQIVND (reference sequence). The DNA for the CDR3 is TGTGCCAGTAGCATAAATCGACAGGGCCCCTACGAGCAGTACTTC. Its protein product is CASSINRQGPYEQYF.

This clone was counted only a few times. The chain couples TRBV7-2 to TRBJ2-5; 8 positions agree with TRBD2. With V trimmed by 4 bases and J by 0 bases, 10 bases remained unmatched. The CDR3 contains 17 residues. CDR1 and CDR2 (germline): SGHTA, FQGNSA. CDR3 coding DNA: TGTGCCAGCAGCTATCCTAGCGGGCGGACGTACCAAGAGACCCAGTACTTC. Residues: CASSYPSGRTYQETQYF.

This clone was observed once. The CDR3 DNA reads TGCGCCAGCAGCCTCACGAGCCCCATTAACACTGAAGCTTTCTTT. Translation: CASSLTSPINTEAFF. The V call is TRBV5-1, the J call TRBJ1-1; D gene uncertain. CDR1 SGHRS and CDR2 YFSETQ come from the germline V gene. Trimming removed 4 bases from V and 2 bases from J, with 15 bases in between. The CDR3 extends over 15 amino acids.

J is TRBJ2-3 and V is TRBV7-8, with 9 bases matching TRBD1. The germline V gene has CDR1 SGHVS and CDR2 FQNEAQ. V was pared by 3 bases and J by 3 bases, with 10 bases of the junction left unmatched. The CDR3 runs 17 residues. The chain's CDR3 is CASSFPRSGTGTDTQYF. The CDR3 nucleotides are TGTGCCAGCAGCTTCCCCCGATCCGGGACAGGGACAGATACGCAGTATTTT.

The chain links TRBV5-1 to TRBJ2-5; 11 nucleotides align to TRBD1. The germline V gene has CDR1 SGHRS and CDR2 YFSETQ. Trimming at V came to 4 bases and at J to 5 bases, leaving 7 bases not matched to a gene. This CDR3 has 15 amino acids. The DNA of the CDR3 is TGCGCCAGCAGCGAGGACAGGGGGCGAATGGAGACCCAGTACTTC. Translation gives CASSEDRGRMETQYF.

The CDR3 DNA is TGTGCCAGCAGCGTAGTGGGAGGGGTGAACACTGAAGCTTTCTTT. Translation gives CASSVVGGVNTEAFF. This rearrangement joins TRBV7-8 to TRBJ1-1; perhaps TRBD1 as D (5 bases). V was pared by 5 bases and J by 0 bases, with 13 bases between. Looked up from germline, CDR1 is SGHVS and CDR2 is FQNEAQ. The CDR3 loop spans 15 amino acids.

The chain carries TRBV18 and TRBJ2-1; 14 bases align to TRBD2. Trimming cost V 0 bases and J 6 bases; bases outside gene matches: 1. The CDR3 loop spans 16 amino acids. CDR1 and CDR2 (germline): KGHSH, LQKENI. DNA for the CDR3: TGTGCCAGCTCACCACCGGGACTAGCGGGGGCCAATGAGCAGTTCTTC. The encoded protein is CASSPPGLAGANEQFF.

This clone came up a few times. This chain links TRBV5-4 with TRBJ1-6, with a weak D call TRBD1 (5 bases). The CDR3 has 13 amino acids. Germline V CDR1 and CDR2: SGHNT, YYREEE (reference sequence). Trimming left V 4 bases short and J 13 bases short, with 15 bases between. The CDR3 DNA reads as TGTGCCAGCAGCGGAGAACGGGGGGATCCCCTCCACTTT. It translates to CASSGERGDPLHF. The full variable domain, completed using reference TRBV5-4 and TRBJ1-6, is ETGVTQSPTHLIKTRGQQVTLRCSSQSGHNTVSWYQQALGQGPQFIFQYYREEENGRGNFPPRFSGLQFPNYSSELNVNALELDDSALYLCASSGERGDPLHFGNGTRLTVT.

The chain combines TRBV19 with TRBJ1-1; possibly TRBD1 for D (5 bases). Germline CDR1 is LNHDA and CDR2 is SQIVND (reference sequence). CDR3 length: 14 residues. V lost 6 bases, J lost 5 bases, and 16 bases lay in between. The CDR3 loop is CASRGLRVATEAFF. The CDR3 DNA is TGTGCCAGTAGGGGACTTAGGGTCGCGACTGAAGCTTTCTTT.

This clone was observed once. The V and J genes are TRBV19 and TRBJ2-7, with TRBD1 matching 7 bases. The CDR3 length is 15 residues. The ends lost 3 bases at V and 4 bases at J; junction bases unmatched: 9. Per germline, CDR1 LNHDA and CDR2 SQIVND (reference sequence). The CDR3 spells CASSINPGQTYEQYF. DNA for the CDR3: TGTGCCAGTAGTATCAACCCGGGACAGACTTACGAGCAGTACTTC. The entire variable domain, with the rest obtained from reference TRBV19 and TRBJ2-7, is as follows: DGGITQSPKYLFRKEGQNVTLSCEQNLNHDAMYWYRQDPGQGLRLIYYSQIVNDFQKGDIAEGYSVSREKKESFPLTVTSAQKNPTAFYLCASSINPGQTYEQYFGPGTRLTVT.